This TCR beta chain was identified during a study of brain metastases from non-small cell lung cancer. Study findings and constraints: T-cell infiltration was lower in brain metastases than primaries (P < 0.001). Paired brain metastases and primary tumors largely shared TCR repertoires. In 60% to 70% of brain metastases, T-cell clones were expanded compared with matched primary tumors.

Remarks on this clone: What it binds is unknown.

V was clipped by 4 bases and J by 7 bases; unmatched bases: 1. This CDR3 has 13 residues. The V gene's germline CDR1 is SGHTA and CDR2 FQGNSA. Profiling relied on immunoSEQ multiplex PCR, and the TCRdb table lists in-frame clones only, not all of them. This sample yields 1,400 or so clones, of which around three quarters are seen a single time; about a sixth belongs to the top ten. The sequenced sample was tissue from a brain metastasis. The chain links TRBV7-2 to TRBJ2-2, with 9 bases that match TRBD1. This TCR derives from a donor at least 40 years old with non-small cell lung cancer. This CDR3 reads CASSSTGGGELFF. CDR3 sequence (DNA): TGTGCCAGCAGCTCGACAGGGGGCGGGGAGCTGTTTTTT. Filled out from reference TRBV7-2 and TRBJ2-2, the complete variable domain reads GAGVSQSPSNKVTEKGKDVELRCDPISGHTALYWYRQSLGQGLEFLIYFQGNSAPDKSGLPSDRFSAERTGGSVSTLTIQRTQQEDSAVYLCASSSTGGGELFFGEGSRLTVL.